Each of the 31 T cell receptor beta chains below was sequenced from the same sample in a study of blood T cells in healthy people across ages. Primed by a sample-barcoded 5' primer and a J-beta primer mix, a second PCR proceeded for about 6 to 11 cycles. TCRdb independently ran MiXCR on the 5' RACE reads; one entry per CDR3 protein. The sample consists of about 1.4 million distinct CDR3 sequences, approximately 63% of them appearing once. Sequenced input: blood. All receptors derive from a man in his late teens or twenties in good health.

V is TRBV4-2 and J is TRBJ1-6; TRBD1 matches 9 bases. CDR3 length: 15 residues. The junction had 8 bases not matched to a gene; V was cut back by 7 bases and J by 7 bases. The germline gives CDR1 LGHNA, CDR2 YNFKEQ. The CDR3, as DNA: TGTGCCAGCACCGCGGGACAGGGCTTGAATTCACCCCTCCACTTT. It translates to CASTAGQGLNSPLHF.

This chain connects TRBV20-1 to TRBJ2-1; 8 nucleotides match TRBD2. V was clipped by 0 bases and J by 5 bases; unmatched bases: 6. The CDR3 is 15 residues long. The germline CDR1 and CDR2 sequences are DFQATT and SNEGSKA (reference sequence). The CDR3 here is CSARELAGQNNEQFF. The CDR3 bases are TGCAGTGCTAGAGAGCTAGCGGGCCAGAACAATGAGCAGTTCTTC.

The rearrangement joins TRBV3-1 to TRBJ2-1, with D possibly TRBD1 on 5 matching bases. The CDR3 is 12 amino acids. V lost 3 bases and J lost 7, with 7 bases in between. CDR1 and CDR2 (germline): LGHDT, YNNKEL (reference sequence). CDR3 residues: CASSHQGNEQFF. In DNA form, the CDR3 reads TGTGCCAGCAGCCACCAGGGTAATGAGCAGTTCTTC.

The chain joins TRBV3-1 to TRBJ2-1; 7 nucleotides match TRBD1. Germline V gives CDR1 LGHDT, CDR2 YNNKEL (reference sequence). The CDR3 has 15 amino acids. Germline trimming cut 4 bases from V and 5 bases from J; bases unmatched to any gene: 8. In DNA form, the CDR3 reads TGTGCCAGCAGCCGGCCCGGACAGGTAAACAATGAGCAGTTCTTC. It specifies CASSRPGQVNNEQFF.

The CDR3 nucleotides are TGTGCCAGCAGCTTGCAGGGACAGGGGATAGATACGCAGTATTTT. Its translation: CASSLQGQGIDTQYF. The genes are TRBV5-5 and TRBJ2-3; 10 nucleotides agree with TRBD1. After removal of 1 base from V and 5 bases from J, the junction contained 4 bases not matched to a gene. Germline V gives CDR1 SGHKS, CDR2 YYEKEE (reference sequence). The CDR3 contains 15 residues.

The rearrangement links TRBV20-1 to TRBJ2-1; no clear D. V was cut by 0 bases and J by 5 bases, with 26 bases left in between. The CDR3 consists of 19 residues. The germline V gene encodes CDR1 DFQATT and CDR2 SNEGSKA (reference sequence). CDR3 coding DNA: TGCAGTGCTAGAGATTCTTCCCTTGTCGGAACTCGGAGTAACAATGAGCAGTTCTTC. Translating it yields CSARDSSLVGTRSNNEQFF.

This clonotype has at least ten counts. V gene TRBV20-1 combines with J gene TRBJ2-1, with 9 bases aligning to TRBD2. The CDR3 loop spans 14 amino acids. J was trimmed by 4 bases and V by 4 bases; bases with no gene match: 5. Germline V gene data show CDR1 as DFQATT and CDR2 as SNEGSKA (reference sequence). The DNA for the CDR3 is TGCAGTGCTAAGGGACTAGCAGAATACAATGAGCAGTTCTTC. This translates into CSAKGLAEYNEQFF.

The rearrangement joins TRBV27 to TRBJ2-7, with D possibly being TRBD2 (6 bases). CDR1 and CDR2 (germline): MNHEY, SMNVEV (reference sequence). V gave up 0 bases and J gave up 3 bases, with 12 bases separating them. The CDR3 is 15 amino acids. This CDR3 is CASSLSGLNIYEQYF. CDR3 DNA: TGTGCCAGCAGTTTATCGGGACTCAATATCTACGAGCAGTACTTC.

Only a few counts were recorded for this clonotype. J is TRBJ2-7 and V is TRBV29-1, with 11 nucleotides matching TRBD1. CDR3 length: 14 residues. J gave up 7 bases and V 7 bases, and 12 bases lay outside the gene matches. Germline CDR1 is SQVTM and CDR2 is ANQGSEA. This CDR3 is CSALFGQGASEQYF. The DNA for the CDR3 is TGCAGCGCCCTATTCGGACAGGGGGCGAGTGAGCAGTACTTC.

The CDR3 region has the DNA TGTGCCAGTAGCCAACAGATTAGCACAGATACGCAGTATTTT. This codes for CASSQQISTDTQYF. The chain has TRBV19 and TRBJ2-3; D gene unclear. Germline CDR1 is LNHDA and CDR2 is SQIVND (reference sequence). V dropped 6 bases and J dropped 0 bases, with 10 bases sitting between them. The CDR3 contains 14 residues. The variable domain in full, completed from reference TRBV19 and TRBJ2-3, reads DGGITQSPKYLFRKEGQNVTLSCEQNLNHDAMYWYRQDPGQGLRLIYYSQIVNDFQKGDIAEGYSVSREKKESFPLTVTSAQKNPTAFYLCASSQQISTDTQYFGPGTRLTVL.

The chain couples TRBV5-6 to TRBJ2-5; D is unresolved. Between the trimmed V and J ends, which lost 2 bases and 3 bases, there was a span of 5 bases. The CDR3 is 12 amino acids. Germline values: CDR1 SGHDT, CDR2 YYEEEE. The chain's CDR3 is CASSFYEETQYF. CDR3 nucleotides: TGTGCCAGCAGCTTTTACGAAGAGACCCAGTACTTC.

The chain has TRBV20-1 and TRBJ2-2; 8 bases are a match to TRBD2. There are 13 residues in the CDR3. Germline loops: CDR1 DFQATT, CDR2 SNEGSKA (reference sequence). Trimming took 3 bases from V and 8 from J; bases not matched to a gene: 5. The CDR3: CSASGGAVGELFF. The DNA for the CDR3 is TGCAGTGCTAGCGGGGGGGCGGTAGGGGAGCTGTTTTTT.

The chain joins TRBV7-9 to TRBJ2-7; possible D gene TRBD2, 6 bases. Germline CDR1 and CDR2: SEHNR and FQNEAQ (reference sequence). This CDR3 comprises 14 residues. Between the trimmed V and J ends, which lost 5 bases and 9 bases, there was a span of 20 bases. As DNA, the CDR3 is TGTGCCAGCAGCACCCTAGCGCGAAGTGGGGCGCAGTACTTC. Its protein is CASSTLARSGAQYF. Complete variable domain (other parts from reference TRBV7-9 and TRBJ2-7): DTGVSQNPRHKITKRGQNVTFRCDPISEHNRLYWYRQTLGQGPEFLTYFQNEAQLEKSRLLSDRFSAERPKGSFSTLEIQRTEQGDSAMYLCASSTLARSGAQYFGPGTRLTVT.

The chain combines TRBV4-3 with TRBJ2-4; no reliable D call. The CDR3 covers 13 residues. V lost 0 bases, J lost 13 bases, and 13 bases lay in between. Germline V gene lookup returns CDR1 LGHNA and CDR2 YSLEER. CDR3: CASSQDLAVEQYF. For the CDR3, the DNA is TGCGCCAGCAGCCAAGATCTCGCCGTTGAGCAGTACTTC.

Regarding this clonotype: One junction end disagrees with the germline gene, perhaps due to a read error. The chain joins TRBV2 to TRBJ2-4; 7 bases align to TRBD2. Judging by the DNA end, TRBJ2-5 fits better; the J call may be wrong. Germline V CDR1 and CDR2: SNHLY, FYNNEI. This CDR3 spans 14 amino acids. CDR3 protein: CGSRVAGSQETQYF. The CDR3 coding sequence is TGTGGCAGCAGAGTAGCGGGTTCTCAAGAGACCCAGTACTTC.

Written as DNA, the CDR3 is TGTGCCAGCAGCTCAGGACAGAGCACAGATACGCAGTATTTT. Its translation: CASSSGQSTDTQYF. The gene calls are TRBV7-2 and TRBJ2-3, with a tentative D call TRBD1 (6 bases). The germline V gene encodes CDR1 SGHTA and CDR2 FQGNSA. V lost 4 bases and J 0 bases, leaving 8 bases between the germline ends. CDR3 length equals 14 residues.

The genes are TRBV11-2 and TRBJ2-3; D remains ambiguous. The CDR3 length is 17 residues. V dropped 0 bases and J dropped 1 base, with 14 bases sitting between them. CDR1 is SGHAT, CDR2 FQNNGV, per germline. The CDR3 spells CASSLDPRDLRTDTQYF. CDR3 DNA: TGTGCCAGCAGCTTAGACCCGAGAGATTTGCGCACAGATACGCAGTATTTT.

The V and J genes are TRBV4-1 and TRBJ2-1, with 7 bases identical to TRBD2. Germline V CDR1 and CDR2: MGHRA, YSYEKL. The trim removed 3 bases at V and 8 bases at J, leaving 7 bases unmatched. The CDR3 is 14 residues long. This chain's CDR3 is CASSHGAGRDEQFF. For the CDR3, the DNA is TGCGCCAGCAGCCACGGAGCGGGGAGGGATGAGCAGTTCTTC.

V and J are TRBV3-1 and TRBJ2-1; D is perhaps TRBD2 (7 bases). Trimming stripped 3 bases from V and 0 bases from J, with 12 bases between. CDR1 is LGHDT, CDR2 YNNKEL, per germline (reference sequence). CDR3 length equals 16 residues. CDR3 DNA: TGTGCCAGCAGCCACCGCGGGGGCAGCTCCTACAATGAGCAGTTCTTC. It encodes CASSHRGGSSYNEQFF.

V usage is TRBV10-3 and J usage is TRBJ2-5; D possibly corresponds to TRBD1 (6 bases). Germline CDR1 is ENHRY and CDR2 is SYGVKD. This CDR3 contains 14 residues. The V end was cut by 8 bases, the J end by 0 bases, with 13 bases between. The CDR3 nucleotides read TGTGCCATCGGCCGACAGGTTTACCAAGAGACCCAGTACTTC. This codes for CAIGRQVYQETQYF.

This chain joins TRBV24-1 and TRBJ2-3; D is possibly TRBD1 or TRBD2 (5 bases each). CDR3 size: 15 residues. CDR1 is KGHDR, CDR2 SFDVKD, per germline. Trimming pared 4 bases from V and 2 bases from J, leaving 12 bases between. The CDR3 coding sequence is TGTGCCACCAGTGACCTCAGGGACGACACAGATACGCAGTATTTT. Translation gives CATSDLRDDTDTQYF.

This clonotype has only a few counts. This chain uses TRBV11-2 with TRBJ2-3; TRBD2 agrees at 13 bases. Losses at the gene ends were 0 bases for V and 4 bases for J; bases not matched to a gene: 10. This CDR3 comprises 19 residues. Germline assignment: CDR1 SGHAT and CDR2 FQNNGV. CDR3 sequence: CASSLDFWGTSGNPDTQYF. The CDR3 bases are TGTGCCAGCAGCTTAGATTTCTGGGGGACTAGCGGGAACCCAGATACGCAGTATTTT.

The chain's CDR3 is CASSQERFGGPETQYF. CDR3 nucleotides: TGCGCCAGCAGCCAAGAGCGGTTTGGGGGCCCTGAGACCCAGTACTTC. The J gene is TRBJ2-5, the V gene TRBV4-1; D possibly corresponds to TRBD1 (6 bases). V dropped 0 bases and J dropped 5 bases, with 16 bases sitting between them. This CDR3 has 16 amino acids. Germline V CDR1 and CDR2: MGHRA, YSYEKL.

This clonotype appeared a few times. The chain recombines TRBV7-2 with TRBJ2-7; 11 bases align to TRBD2. The closer fit of TRBJ2-5 to the DNA end suggests the J call may be wrong. The CDR3 loop spans 16 amino acids. CDR1 SGHTA and CDR2 FQGNSA come from the germline V gene. CDR3 nucleotides: TGTGCCAGCAGCTCCATAGCGGGGGGGCCGAGAGAGACCCAGTACTTC. Its translation is CASSSIAGGPRETQYF.

J is TRBJ2-7 and V is TRBV27; no definite D call. The CDR3 covers 10 residues. V was shortened by 6 bases and J by 2 bases, with 2 bases between the two germline ends. CDR1 MNHEY and CDR2 SMNVEV come from the germline V gene (reference sequence). This CDR3 reads CASRPYEQYF. For the CDR3, the DNA is TGTGCCAGCAGGCCCTACGAGCAGTACTTC.

The chain has TRBV25-1 and TRBJ2-1; D gene unclear. Germline V gives CDR1 MGHDK, CDR2 SYGVNS. CDR3 length: 12 amino acids. V lost 1 base, J lost 12 bases, and 10 bases lay in between. CDR3 nucleotide sequence: TGTGCCAGCAGTGAATGGGCCTCGGGGCAGTTCTTC. It specifies CASSEWASGQFF. Supplemented by reference TRBV25-1 and TRBJ2-1, the full variable domain reads EADIYQTPRYLVIGTGKKITLECSQTMGHDKMYWYQQDPGMELHLIHYSYGVNSTEKGDLSSESTVSRIRTEHFPLTLESARPSHTSQYLCASSEWASGQFFGPGTRLTVL.

This clonotype came up a few times. The J gene is TRBJ2-5, the V gene TRBV20-1; tentatively, D is TRBD1 (5 bases). Trimming removed 4 bases at V and 5 bases at J, with 17 bases between. Germline V lookup: CDR1 DFQATT, CDR2 SNEGSKA (reference sequence). The length of the CDR3 is 14 residues. This chain's CDR3 is CSATAGKGGETQYF. DNA for the CDR3: TGCAGTGCTACCGCAGGGAAGGGCGGCGAGACCCAGTACTTC.

This clonotype was observed at least ten times. The rearrangement links TRBV25-1 to TRBJ2-3; D is ambiguous. Trimming took 1 base from V and 4 from J, leaving 0 bases between them. Germline assignment: CDR1 MGHDK and CDR2 SYGVNS. The CDR3 covers 11 residues. The chain's CDR3 is CASSESDTQYF. CDR3 coding DNA: TGTGCCAGCAGTGAATCAGATACGCAGTATTTT. Complete variable domain (other parts from reference TRBV25-1 and TRBJ2-3): EADIYQTPRYLVIGTGKKITLECSQTMGHDKMYWYQQDPGMELHLIHYSYGVNSTEKGDLSSESTVSRIRTEHFPLTLESARPSHTSQYLCASSESDTQYFGPGTRLTVL.

The chain combines TRBV7-2 with TRBJ1-4; D is unclear. Germline assignment: CDR1 SGHTA and CDR2 FQGNSA. This CDR3 region has 18 residues. Trimming removed 2 bases from V and 2 bases from J, with 18 bases in between. The CDR3 sequence: CASSLTPARGPTNEKLFF. Here the CDR3 DNA reads TGTGCCAGCAGCTTAACCCCCGCCCGGGGTCCCACTAATGAAAAACTGTTTTTT.

This clonotype has just a few counts. The V and J genes are TRBV27 and TRBJ1-2, with D perhaps matching TRBD1 (6 bases). The V end lost 4 bases, the J end lost 5 bases, and 11 bases lay between the germline ends. CDR3 length: 13 amino acids. CDR1 and CDR2 from the germline V gene are MNHEY and SMNVEV (reference sequence). The CDR3 loop is CASSSSTGYGYTF. DNA for the CDR3: TGTGCCAGCAGTTCATCGACAGGTTATGGCTACACCTTC.

The chain combines TRBV10-1 with TRBJ2-1; weak D call: TRBD2 (6 bases). The CDR3 sequence is 15 residues long. Trimming took off 8 bases at V and 0 bases at J, with 14 bases between the two ends. Germline CDR1 and CDR2: WNHNN and SYGVQD (reference sequence). CDR3 in amino acids: CASAGTPFSYNEQFF. The CDR3 nucleotides read TGCGCCAGCGCCGGGACTCCGTTCTCCTACAATGAGCAGTTCTTC.